The next 5 T cell receptor beta chains were all read from a single sample in a study of T cells in Graves' hyperthyroidism and ophthalmopathy. Regions amplified from RNA transcripts were the TCR beta CDR3 regions. First-round RT-PCR of the TCR CDR3 relied on the HTBI primer set. TCRdb ran MiXCR on the multiplex PCR reads and lists one entry per CDR3 protein. The sample yields some 720,000 distinct CDR3 sequences, about 15% seen once. The sample comprised blood. These receptor sequences come from a young man with Graves' hyperthyroidism.

This clonotype was seen repeatedly, ten times or more. This chain uses TRBV2 with TRBJ2-7; tentative D call: TRBD1 (6 bases). The CDR3 spans 14 residues. V was shortened by 1 base and J by 3 bases, with 10 bases between the two germline ends. From germline, CDR1 is SNHLY and CDR2 FYNNEI. The DNA of the CDR3 is TGTGCCAGCAGTGAAGACAGGGTCCTCTACGAGCAGTACTTC. Amino acid sequence: CASSEDRVLYEQYF. Together with reference TRBV2 and TRBJ2-7, the CDR3 gives the full variable domain: EPEVTQTPSHQVTQMGQEVILRCVPISNHLYFYWYRQILGQKVEFLVSFYNNEISEKSEIFDDQFSVERPDGSNFTLKIRSTKLEDSAMYFCASSEDRVLYEQYFGPGTRLTVT.

At least ten counts were recorded for this clonotype. The chain carries TRBV7-3 and TRBJ2-7; possible D gene TRBD1, 5 bases. Trimming left V 8 bases short and J 3 bases short, with 20 bases between. CDR1 and CDR2 (germline): SGHTA, FQGTGA. CDR3 length: 15 amino acids. Here the CDR3 reads CASSTQPGRDYEQYF. The CDR3 bases are TGTGCCAGCTCAACCCAACCGGGCAGGGACTACGAGCAGTACTTC.

This clonotype has more than one count but fewer than ten. The chain couples TRBV13 to TRBJ2-2; D is possibly TRBD2 (6 bases). Germline CDR1 and CDR2: PRHDT and FYEKMQ (reference sequence). The ends were cut back, 7 bases at V and 6 bases at J, with 15 bases in the middle. The CDR3 spans 14 residues. In DNA, the CDR3 is TGTGCCAGCACCCTTGGGGGGTCGGCCGGGGAGCTGTTTTTT. It encodes CASTLGGSAGELFF. The full variable domain, rest sourced from reference TRBV13 and TRBJ2-2, is AAGVIQSPRHLIKEKRETATLKCYPIPRHDTVYWYQQGPGQDPQFLISFYEKMQSDKGSIPDRFSAQQFSDYHSELNMSSLELGDSALYFCASTLGGSAGELFFGEGSRLTVL.

This clonotype was seen a handful of times. The chain combines TRBV14 with TRBJ1-1, with D perhaps matching TRBD1 (6 bases). This CDR3 is 15 amino acids long. The V end lost 2 bases, the J end lost 4 bases, and 14 bases lay between the germline ends. The germline V gene encodes CDR1 SGHDN and CDR2 FVKESK. Written as DNA, the CDR3 is TGTGCCAGCAGCCAATGGACAGTTGTTGCCACTGAAGCTTTCTTT. It translates to CASSQWTVVATEAFF.

This clonotype was detected many times. This sequence joins TRBV28 and TRBJ1-1, with D possibly being TRBD1 (5 bases). V lost 2 bases and J lost 1, with 14 bases in between. Germline V lookup: CDR1 MDHEN, CDR2 SYDVKM. The CDR3 extends over 16 amino acids. CDR3 region: CASSLLGDSRNTEAFF. Written as DNA, the CDR3 is TGTGCCAGCAGTTTACTGGGGGACTCGAGGAACACTGAAGCTTTCTTT.